The following is a TCR beta chain sequence with its context. Its antigen remains unidentified. A much larger clone sits a single nucleotide away, making a read error possible. This sample stems from a study of Graves' ophthalmopathy and Graves' hyperthyroidism (dated by TCRdb to about 2018). Study-level background: Peripheral blood was collected at initial diagnosis, prior to any treatment. A discovery set of 95 to 100 patients (43 ophthalmopathy, about 55 stable hyperthyroidism) was enrolled to explore V-J signatures distinguishing ophthalmopathy from hyperthyroidism. The study used TCR beta repertoire signatures to distinguish Graves' ophthalmopathy from Graves' hyperthyroidism and to predict progression to ophthalmopathy. The independent validation cohort included approximately 19 hyperthyroidism patients plus 17 patients who later progressed from hyperthyroidism to ophthalmopathy. In total, 135 blood samples were TCR-sequenced: 43 ophthalmopathy, some 80 hyperthyroidism and approximately 17 hyperthyroidism-to-ophthalmopathy patients. Once sampling was done, hyperthyroidism patients were given methimazole at a starting dose of 30 mg daily, while ophthalmopathy patients were given high-dose intravenous methylprednisolone. In roughly 6 hyperthyroidism patients, the T-cell repertoires found in thyroid tissue were compared with those found in blood. Overall results and qualifications from the work: Sample size was not statistically predetermined, and group allocation was not concealed from the investigators. In validation, the model predicted ophthalmopathy progression with about 64% sensitivity and 72.22% specificity; some 13 predicted patients were CT-confirmed with GO in a median of roughly 6.8 months. Ophthalmopathy was separated from stable hyperthyroidism by the 13-signature model with 85% to 90% sensitivity and around 81% specificity in cross-validation and with 80%/75% in the test set. Most expanded thyroid clonotypes with frequency above 0.001 were also detected in blood, suggesting blood repertoires may reflect the thyroid immune response.

From its cysteine to its phenylalanine, the CDR3 spans 13 amino acids. CDR3 DNA is the only sequence kept; it has 39 bases, read in frame from the first base. Sequences SGHAT (CDR1) and FQNNGV (CDR2) are obtained from the germline V gene. TCR beta CDR3 regions were amplified from RNA transcripts for repertoire sequencing. The first round was an RT-PCR using HTBI primers with the Qiagen OneStep RT-PCR kit, and this first round was followed by a second-round multiplex PCR, then size selection and purification. Sequencing of the libraries was carried out on an Illumina HiSeq2000 in paired-end mode with 100 bp reads. Turning to the authors' computational methods: SOAPnuke was used to process the reads, removing any read that contained adapters or uncalled bases, had a mean Phred below 15, or lacked an exact match to the constant primer or identifier. High-quality paired reads were merged with COPE v1.2.5. Each unique nucleotide sequence was defined as a clonotype, and clonotypes were aligned to IMGT TRB V, D and J references with MiTCR v1.1. The analysis was limited to V-J combinations with a frequency above 0.0001, which together covered roughly 99% of the repertoires. A TCR clonal expansion and chaos score per V-J combination was defined as the ratio of F50 clonal expansion to chaos observed in the TCRdist matrix. Welch's t-statistics and random forest were used to narrow the features down to more than 10 V-J combinations, which were then fed into a naive Bayes classifier. The similarity between thyroid and blood repertoires was quantified using the Morisita-Horn index. TCRdb reran the public reads through fastp at Q25 and MiXCR, keeping productive beta chains. Entries are consolidated by CDR3 protein sequence, retaining the most common genes and DNA. For this entry, the V and J calls and clone size follow TCRdb and not the study's own pipeline. Here the sample has fewer than 350,000 distinct CDR3 sequences; 17% occur a single time. The ten largest clones add up to 9% to 15% of the sample.

Patients with ophthalmopathy had moderately to severely active disease, with a Clinical Activity Score of 3 or more, a NOSPECS grade of 4 or more, and a disease duration of less than 3 months. Patients were excluded if they had other autoimmune diseases, uncontrolled infections, pregnancy or lactation. Diagnosis was based on clinical symptoms, serum thyroxine, TRAb, thyroid ultrasound and orbital computed tomography. PBMCs were isolated from about 10 ml of fresh peripheral blood by Ficoll-Paque density gradient centrifugation. Total RNA was extracted using Trizol reagent, and RNA quality was checked on an Agilent 2100 Bioanalyzer.

The receptor was isolated from an adult man with Graves' ophthalmopathy. The rearranged chain carries TRBV11-2 and TRBJ1-1; the D gene cannot be named for sure. Sequencing input: peripheral blood. The DNA is TGTGTCAGCAGCTACCGGGCCGATGACGAAGCTTTCTTT. Its protein is CVSSYRADDEAFF.